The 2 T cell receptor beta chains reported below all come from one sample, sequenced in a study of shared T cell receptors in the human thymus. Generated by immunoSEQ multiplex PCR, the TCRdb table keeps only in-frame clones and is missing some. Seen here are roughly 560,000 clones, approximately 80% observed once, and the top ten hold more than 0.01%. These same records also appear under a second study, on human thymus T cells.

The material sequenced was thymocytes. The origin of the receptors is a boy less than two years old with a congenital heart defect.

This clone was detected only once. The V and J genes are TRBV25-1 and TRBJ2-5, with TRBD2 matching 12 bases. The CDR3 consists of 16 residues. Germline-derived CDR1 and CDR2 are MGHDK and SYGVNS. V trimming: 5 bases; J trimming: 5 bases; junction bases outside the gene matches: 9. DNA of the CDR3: TGTGCCAGCAGTACCCCCGGGACTAGCGGGTGGGAGACCCAGTACTTC. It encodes CASSTPGTSGWETQYF.

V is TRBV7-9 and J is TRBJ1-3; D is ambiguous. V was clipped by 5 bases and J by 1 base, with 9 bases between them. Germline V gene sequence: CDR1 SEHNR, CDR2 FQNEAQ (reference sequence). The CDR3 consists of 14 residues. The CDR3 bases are TGTGCCAGCAGCCACCAGCGGTCTGGAAACACCATATATTTT. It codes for CASSHQRSGNTIYF.